This TCR beta chain was recorded in a study of cytomegalovirus exposure and HLA in healthy donors. Primers included in the PCR were 60 Vbeta and 13 Jbeta primers. Here immunoSEQ multiplex PCR was the method, and the copy in TCRdb shows in-frame clones only, minus some. Here the sample spans fewer than 200,000 clones, roughly 80% being singletons. Study outcomes and limitations: Near-uniform donor sequencing depth was presumed by presence/absence analyses. Analysis performed later found roughly 17,000 TCR beta sequences associated with HLA alleles at 0.05 false discovery rate.

Germline V gene data show CDR1 as MGHDK and CDR2 as SYGVNS. With 4 bases removed from V and 5 bases from J, the gap between germline ends came to 8 bases. The CDR3 has 12 amino acids. This clone came up a few times. Its antigen is undetermined. The receptor was derived from a man aged 25-45 years in good health and CMV-seropositive. Material: PBMCs. The rearrangement joins TRBV25-1 to TRBJ2-5; unclear D gene. Here the CDR3 reads CASSVAGETQYF. The CDR3, as DNA: TGTGCCAGCAGTGTGGCCGGGGAGACCCAGTACTTC. The full variable domain, completed using reference TRBV25-1 and TRBJ2-5, is EADIYQTPRYLVIGTGKKITLECSQTMGHDKMYWYQQDPGMELHLIHYSYGVNSTEKGDLSSESTVSRIRTEHFPLTLESARPSHTSQYLCASSVAGETQYFGPGTRLLVL.